These 30 T cell receptor beta chains share one sample of origin, sequenced in a study of long-term antiretroviral therapy in people with HIV. They ran version v3.0 of the immunoSEQ assay at survey level. Libraries were prepared by immunoSEQ multiplex PCR; TCRdb keeps only in-frame clonotypes and omits some of them. The repertoire holds roughly 10,000 clones, with roughly four fifths as singletons. Sequenced here: unsorted PBMCs, sampled 1.8 years after starting antiretroviral therapy. The receptors stem from a middle-aged man with HIV.

The rearrangement links TRBV30 to TRBJ1-2; no reliable D call. The CDR3 runs to 12 residues. V was trimmed by 2 bases and J by 2 bases, leaving 6 bases between them. Germline CDR1 GTSNPN, CDR2 SVGIG (reference sequence). Written as DNA, the CDR3 is TGTGCCTGGAGTACCGTAAACTATGGCTACACCTTC. Translating it yields CAWSTVNYGYTF.

The CDR3, as DNA: TGCAGCGTTGAACGATCTTGGGGCACAGATACGCAGTATTTT. Translation gives CSVERSWGTDTQYF. The V gene is TRBV29-1, the J gene TRBJ2-3, with D uncertain. The V gene's germline CDR1 is SQVTM and CDR2 ANQGSEA. CDR3 size: 14 residues. Trimming stripped 2 bases from V and 1 base from J, with 10 bases between.

The chain is built from TRBV5-1 and TRBJ2-2; TRBD2 matches 8 bases. Germline V gene lookup returns CDR1 SGHRS and CDR2 YFSETQ. V gave up 4 bases and J gave up 2 bases; unmatched junction bases: 10. The CDR3 is 17 residues long. This chain's CDR3 is CASSPLRTSPNTGELFF. The CDR3 region has the DNA TGCGCCAGCAGCCCCCTTAGGACTAGCCCAAACACCGGGGAGCTGTTTTTT.

The genes are TRBV7-9 and TRBJ2-1; tentatively, D is TRBD1 (5 bases). Germline-derived CDR1 and CDR2 are SEHNR and FQNEAQ (reference sequence). V lost 1 base and J lost 8, with 6 bases in between. This CDR3 has 12 amino acids. The CDR3 sequence: CASSLVGDEQFF. DNA of the CDR3: TGTGCCAGCAGCTTAGTAGGGGATGAGCAGTTCTTC.

This clone is labeled as medium-sized (0.01 to 0.1%). The chain carries TRBV19 and TRBJ1-1; TRBD1 aligns across 7 bases. The V gene end was trimmed by 10 bases and the J gene end by 1 base; junction bases not matched to a gene: 6. The CDR3 loop spans 13 amino acids. CDR1 is LNHDA and CDR2 is SQIVND in the germline V gene (reference sequence). In DNA form, the CDR3 reads TGTGCCACCGACAGGGATGAGAACACTGAAGCTTTCTTT. It translates to CATDRDENTEAFF.

This clone was counted between two and nine times. J is TRBJ1-3 and V is TRBV28, with D possibly matching TRBD1 (6 bases). V was clipped by 3 bases and J by 2 bases, with 11 bases between them. The germline V gene has CDR1 MDHEN and CDR2 SYDVKM. CDR3 size: 15 residues. The CDR3 sequence: CASSLDTGTGNTIYF. In DNA form, the CDR3 reads TGTGCCAGCAGTTTGGACACAGGGACTGGAAACACCATATATTTT.

The chain has TRBV11-1 and TRBJ2-5; possibly TRBD1 for D (6 bases). Trimming pared 4 bases from V and 5 bases from J, leaving 14 bases between. This CDR3 is built from 14 residues. Germline-derived CDR1 and CDR2 are SGHAT and FQDESV (reference sequence). CDR3 sequence: CASSSTGPGETQYF. CDR3 sequence (DNA): TGTGCCAGCAGCTCGACAGGCCCAGGGGAGACCCAGTACTTC.

This clone was found a few times. The V and J genes are TRBV4-2 and TRBJ2-3; 10 bases match TRBD2. Germline lookup yields CDR1 LGHNA and CDR2 YNFKEQ. CDR3 size: 16 residues. Trimming at V came to 5 bases and at J to 4 bases, leaving 9 bases not matched to a gene. The CDR3 region is CASSATVAGGADTQYF. CDR3 nucleotide sequence: TGTGCCAGCAGCGCGACCGTAGCGGGAGGCGCAGATACGCAGTATTTT.

In this sample, this clone turned up a few times. The rearrangement uses TRBV30 and TRBJ2-4; D possibly corresponds to TRBD2 (6 bases). The germline V gene encodes CDR1 GTSNPN and CDR2 SVGIG (reference sequence). The CDR3 runs 14 residues. V gave up 7 bases and J gave up 7 bases, with 20 bases separating them. The CDR3: CAYYYRGNINIQYF. CDR3 in DNA: TGTGCCTACTACTACCGGGGGAACATCAACATTCAGTACTTC. The whole variable domain, remainder taken from reference TRBV30 and TRBJ2-4, is SQTIHQWPATLVQPVGSPLSLECTVEGTSNPNLYWYRQAAGRGLQLLFYSVGIGQISSEVPQNLSASRPQDRQFILSSKKLLLSDSGFYLCAYYYRGNINIQYFGAGTRLSVL.

This clone has just a few counts. Other nucleotide sequences from this sample produce the same CDR3. This chain uses TRBV29-1 with TRBJ1-1, with D tentatively TRBD1 (5 bases). The CDR3 runs 13 residues. Trimming took 1 base from V and 4 from J, leaving 10 bases between them. Germline V lookup: CDR1 SQVTM, CDR2 ANQGSEA. CDR3 residues: CSVEVGRGTEAFF. The CDR3 nucleotides read TGCAGCGTTGAAGTGGGGCGGGGCACTGAAGCTTTCTTT.

This chain links TRBV28 with TRBJ2-3, with D unresolved. This CDR3 is built from 14 residues. Trimming removed 2 bases from V and 0 bases from J, with 6 bases in between. The germline gives CDR1 MDHEN, CDR2 SYDVKM. DNA for the CDR3: TGTGCCAGCAGTTTACTGGGGAGCACAGATACGCAGTATTTT. Amino acids: CASSLLGSTDTQYF.

The chain links TRBV28 to TRBJ2-1; D might be TRBD1 (6 bases). The V and J ends lost 7 bases and 7 bases respectively, with 14 bases between them. The CDR3 is 13 amino acids. Germline-derived CDR1 and CDR2 are MDHEN and SYDVKM. The CDR3 reads CASTSSGVNEQFF. The CDR3 DNA reads TGTGCCAGCACCTCCTCAGGGGTTAATGAGCAGTTCTTC.

V gene TRBV6-4 combines with J gene TRBJ1-5; maybe TRBD1 (6 bases). The V end lost 8 bases, the J end lost 5 bases, and 22 bases lay between the germline ends. This CDR3 is built from 16 residues. Germline assignment: CDR1 MRHNA and CDR2 SNTAGT. The CDR3 region is CASGHRELRVDQPQHF. CDR3 nucleotide sequence: TGTGCCAGCGGCCACAGGGAATTGAGGGTTGATCAGCCCCAGCATTTT.

The V gene is TRBV29-1, the J gene TRBJ2-3; D remains ambiguous. There are 14 residues in the CDR3. V lost 0 bases to trimming and J lost 4 bases, with 11 bases between them. CDR1 is SQVTM and CDR2 is ANQGSEA in the germline V gene. CDR3 DNA sequence: TGCAGCGTTGAAGATCCCACCCGCGCAGATACGCAGTATTTT. It yields the protein CSVEDPTRADTQYF.

This clone was detected a few times. The chain carries TRBV29-1 and TRBJ1-2; D possibly corresponds to TRBD1 (5 bases). Per the germline V gene, CDR1 is SQVTM and CDR2 is ANQGSEA. The CDR3 has 14 residues. V gave up 8 bases and J gave up 0 bases, with 16 bases separating them. The CDR3 nucleotides are TGCAGCCCGGGGGAGACTGGAACTAACTATGGCTACACCTTC. The encoded protein is CSPGETGTNYGYTF. The whole variable domain, remainder taken from reference TRBV29-1 and TRBJ1-2, is SAVISQKPSRDICQRGTSLTIQCQVDSQVTMMFWYRQQPGQSLTLIATANQGSEATYESGFVIDKFPISRPNLTFSTLTVSNMSPEDSSIYLCSPGETGTNYGYTFGSGTRLTVV.

The chain is built from TRBV20-1 and TRBJ2-1; D gene uncertain. V lost 0 bases and J 6 bases, leaving 3 bases between the germline ends. The germline CDR1 and CDR2 sequences are DFQATT and SNEGSKA (reference sequence). This CDR3 is built from 11 residues. CDR3 coding DNA: TGCAGTGCTAGAGATCCCAATGAGCAGTTCTTC. Its translation: CSARDPNEQFF.

This clone is judged medium-sized. DNA for the CDR3: TGTGCCAGCAGTTACCCCGGCTCCCAGCCCCAGCATTTT. Its protein product is CASSYPGSQPQHF. The V gene is TRBV6-6, the J gene TRBJ1-5; the D is unclear. Germline CDR1 reads MNHNY; CDR2 reads SVGAGI (reference sequence). The CDR3 is made up of 13 amino acids. V lost 2 bases and J 7 bases, leaving 9 bases between the germline ends.

This rearrangement joins TRBV5-4 to TRBJ2-7, with 9 bases fitting TRBD1. With 5 bases clipped from V and 4 bases from J, the junction kept 7 bases outside the gene matches. The CDR3 runs 14 residues. Germline V gene lookup returns CDR1 SGHNT and CDR2 YYREEE (reference sequence). CDR3 residues: CASRGDRVGYEQYF. Here the CDR3 DNA reads TGTGCCAGCAGAGGGGACAGGGTGGGTTACGAGCAGTACTTC. The full variable domain, in which reference TRBV5-4 and TRBJ2-7 provide the parts outside the CDR3, is ETGVTQSPTHLIKTRGQQVTLRCSSQSGHNTVSWYQQALGQGPQFIFQYYREEENGRGNFPPRFSGLQFPNYSSELNVNALELDDSALYLCASRGDRVGYEQYFGPGTRLTVT.

This clone was found once. The chain recombines TRBV7-8 with TRBJ2-1, with no clear D. The CDR3 contains 16 residues. Germline V lookup: CDR1 SGHVS, CDR2 FQNEAQ. The V and J ends lost 5 bases and 0 bases respectively, with 14 bases between them. This CDR3 is CASSLTLTSSYNEQFF. The CDR3, as DNA: TGTGCCAGCAGCCTCACTCTAACAAGCTCCTACAATGAGCAGTTCTTC.

This clone is large in the sample. This chain joins TRBV18 and TRBJ2-7; 7 bases match TRBD1. Germline V gene lookup returns CDR1 KGHSH and CDR2 LQKENI. J lost 4 bases, V lost 3 bases, and 9 bases had no gene match. This CDR3 comprises 15 residues. The chain's CDR3 is CASSPPAGQVYEQYF. The DNA of the CDR3 is TGTGCCAGCTCACCTCCGGCAGGACAGGTGTACGAGCAGTACTTC.

This rearrangement joins TRBV28 to TRBJ2-5; D gene uncertain. This CDR3 contains 11 residues. Between the trimmed V and J ends, which lost 3 bases and 4 bases, there was a span of 3 bases. Germline loops: CDR1 MDHEN, CDR2 SYDVKM. Here the CDR3 DNA reads TGTGCCAGCAGTTTGTCAGAGACCCAGTACTTC. This encodes CASSLSETQYF.

This clone was picked up a small number of times. The V gene is TRBV18, the J gene TRBJ2-1; D may be TRBD1 (6 bases). This CDR3 has 16 residues. Per germline, CDR1 KGHSH and CDR2 LQKENI. Trimming cost V 4 bases and J 7 bases, with 20 bases left between them. The DNA for the CDR3 is TGTGCCAGCTCACGACAGACAGGTTTTACGCAGAATGAGCAGTTCTTC. Encoded protein: CASSRQTGFTQNEQFF.

The chain has TRBV11-1 and TRBJ2-7, with TRBD1 matching over 9 bases. The CDR3 totals 16 residues. Germline CDR1 reads SGHAT; CDR2 reads FQDESV (reference sequence). Losses at the gene ends were 1 base for V and 3 bases for J; bases not matched to a gene: 7. DNA for the CDR3: TGTGCCAGCAGCTTAGACCCGGGACAGGGAAGCTACGAGCAGTACTTC. Its protein product is CASSLDPGQGSYEQYF.

The chain recombines TRBV11-2 with TRBJ2-7; 10 bases fit TRBD2. Germline assignment: CDR1 SGHAT and CDR2 FQNNGV. V shed 2 bases, J shed 0 bases, and the junction held 4 bases outside the gene matches. The CDR3 totals 16 residues. CDR3 coding DNA: TGTGCCAGCAGCTTAAGGGGACTAGCGAGCTCCTACGAGCAGTACTTC. Translating it yields CASSLRGLASSYEQYF.

V gene TRBV5-1 combines with J gene TRBJ2-5; 14 bases agree with TRBD2. CDR3 size: 17 residues. V shed 3 bases, J shed 0 bases, and the junction held 4 bases outside the gene matches. CDR1 is SGHRS, CDR2 YFSETQ, per germline. DNA of the CDR3: TGCGCCAGCAGCTCGGGACTAGCGGGAGCAAACCAAGAGACCCAGTACTTC. Translated, it gives CASSSGLAGANQETQYF.

This clone was seen a handful of times. The rearrangement uses TRBV28 and TRBJ1-5, with D possibly being TRBD1 (6 bases). The germline V gene has CDR1 MDHEN and CDR2 SYDVKM. V dropped 5 bases and J dropped 4 bases, with 9 bases sitting between them. The CDR3 extends over 13 amino acids. The CDR3 DNA is TGTGCCAGCAGTCCCGACAGGAATCAGCCCCAGCATTTT. Translation gives CASSPDRNQPQHF.

The chain combines TRBV2 with TRBJ2-5, with 10 bases identical to TRBD1. V trimming: 10 bases; J trimming: 5 bases; junction bases outside the gene matches: 4. CDR1 and CDR2 from the germline V gene are SNHLY and FYNNEI. The CDR3 length is 12 residues. For the CDR3, the DNA is TGTGCCAACCTGGGACAGGGGGAGACCCAGTACTTC. Its protein product is CANLGQGETQYF.

This clone appeared a few times. The rearrangement links TRBV6-5 to TRBJ1-5; D not certain. CDR1 is MNHEY, CDR2 SVGAGI, per germline. V was cut by 2 bases and J by 6 bases, with 8 bases left in between. This CDR3 spans 13 amino acids. CDR3 loop: CASSYRGFQPQHF. The CDR3 region has the DNA TGTGCCAGCAGTTACCGGGGATTTCAGCCCCAGCATTTT.

This chain connects TRBV6-4 to TRBJ2-1, with D perhaps matching TRBD2 (6 bases). Trimming removed 2 bases from V and 7 bases from J, with 12 bases in between. Germline V gene data show CDR1 as MRHNA and CDR2 as SNTAGT. The CDR3 runs to 14 residues. DNA of the CDR3: TGTGCCAGCAGTGACGGGGTTGCGGGAAATGAGCAGTTCTTC. Translating it yields CASSDGVAGNEQFF.

V is TRBV30 and J is TRBJ2-7; 8 bases agree with TRBD1. Germline lookup yields CDR1 GTSNPN and CDR2 SVGIG (reference sequence). This CDR3 spans 17 amino acids. Losses at the gene ends were 2 bases for V and 5 bases for J; bases not matched to a gene: 17. Here the CDR3 DNA reads TGTGCCTGGAGTCCCGGGACAGGATGGGGAAATAGCGACGAGCAGTACTTC. It translates to CAWSPGTGWGNSDEQYF.